Below, 5 T cell receptor beta chains from the same sample are listed, as sequenced in a study of shared clonotypes between healthy human individuals. The data were produced by immunoSEQ multiplex PCR, yet TCRdb's version contains in-frame clones alone and is incomplete. The sample lists 2.3 million or so clones; 90% to 95% were seen once. Sequences were obtained from naive CD4+ T cells from PBMCs. Subset indicated: CD45RA+ positively selected. All receptors come from a young man in good health. Some clones in this sample may be carry-over from other donors' samples.

The rearrangement links TRBV5-1 to TRBJ2-2; 8 bases fit TRBD1. CDR1 and CDR2 (germline): SGHRS, YFSETQ. The CDR3 spans 13 residues. The V and J ends lost 3 bases and 7 bases, in that order; junction bases with no gene match: 2. The CDR3 loop is CASSWTGIGELFF. In DNA form, the CDR3 reads TGCGCCAGCAGCTGGACAGGGATCGGGGAGCTGTTTTTT. Based on the CDR3 plus reference TRBV5-1 and TRBJ2-2, the full variable domain is KAGVTQTPRYLIKTRGQQVTLSCSPISGHRSVSWYQQTPGQGLQFLFEYFSETQRNKGNFPGRFSGRQFSNSRSEMNVSTLELGDSALYLCASSWTGIGELFFGEGSRLTVL.

The chain couples TRBV10-3 to TRBJ1-1; 9 bases agree with TRBD1. Germline V gives CDR1 ENHRY, CDR2 SYGVKD. The CDR3 runs 17 residues. V lost 6 bases to trimming and J lost 4 bases; unmatched junction nucleotides: 15. The CDR3 reads CAIRKQGASALGTEAFF. Here the CDR3 DNA reads TGTGCCATCAGAAAACAGGGGGCTTCTGCCCTTGGCACTGAAGCTTTCTTT.

Turning to this clone: This specimen includes other DNA sequences encoding the same CDR3. The chain uses TRBV6-5 and TRBJ1-2; D is undetermined. Per germline, CDR1 MNHEY and CDR2 SVGAGI. With 4 bases removed from V and 2 bases from J, the gap between germline ends came to 8 bases. This CDR3 spans 13 amino acids. For the CDR3, the DNA is TGTGCCAGCAGTTCTCGAGAAAACTATGGCTACACCTTC. Residues: CASSSRENYGYTF.

The chain recombines TRBV7-2 with TRBJ2-7, with D possibly matching TRBD2 (5 bases). The CDR3 has 16 amino acids. CDR1 is SGHTA, CDR2 FQGNSA, per germline. With 4 bases removed from V and 3 bases from J, the gap between germline ends came to 19 bases. The CDR3 region is CASSSFFGSSSYEQYF. The CDR3 nucleotides are TGTGCCAGCAGCTCATTTTTTGGGAGTAGTAGCTACGAGCAGTACTTC.

A remark on this clone: Other DNA sequences within the sample encode an identical CDR3. V usage is TRBV28 and J usage is TRBJ2-7; 8 bases fit TRBD1. V shed 5 bases and J 4 bases; nucleotides not matched to a gene: 10. Germline V gene lookup returns CDR1 MDHEN and CDR2 SYDVKM. CDR3 length: 15 amino acids. CDR3 sequence: CASSPRGTGSYEQYF. The CDR3 nucleotides are TGTGCCAGCAGTCCAAGGGGGACAGGTTCGTACGAGCAGTACTTC.